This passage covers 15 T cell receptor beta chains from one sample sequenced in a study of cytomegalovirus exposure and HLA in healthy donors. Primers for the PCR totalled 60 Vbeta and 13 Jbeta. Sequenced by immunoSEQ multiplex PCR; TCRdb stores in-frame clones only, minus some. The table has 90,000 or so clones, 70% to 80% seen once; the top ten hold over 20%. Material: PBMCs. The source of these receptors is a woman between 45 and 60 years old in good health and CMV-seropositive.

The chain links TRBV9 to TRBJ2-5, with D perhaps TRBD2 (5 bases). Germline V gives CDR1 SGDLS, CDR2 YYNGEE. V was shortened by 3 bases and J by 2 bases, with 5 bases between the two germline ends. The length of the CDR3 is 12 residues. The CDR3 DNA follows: TGTGCCAGCAGCGGACTACAAGAGACCCAGTACTTC. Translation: CASSGLQETQYF. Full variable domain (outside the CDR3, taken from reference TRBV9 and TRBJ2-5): DSGVTQTPKHLITATGQRVTLRCSPRSGDLSVYWYQQSLDQGLQFLIQYYNGEERAKGNILERFSAQQFPDLHSELNLSSLELGDSALYFCASSGLQETQYFGPGTRLLVL.

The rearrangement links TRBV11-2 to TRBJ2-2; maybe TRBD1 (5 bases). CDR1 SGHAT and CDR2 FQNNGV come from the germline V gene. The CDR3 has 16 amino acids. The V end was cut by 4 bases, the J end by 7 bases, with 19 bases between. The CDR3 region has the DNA TGTGCCAGCAGCTCCTACGTTGGGGCCAAGGGCGGGGAGCTGTTTTTT. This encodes CASSSYVGAKGGELFF.

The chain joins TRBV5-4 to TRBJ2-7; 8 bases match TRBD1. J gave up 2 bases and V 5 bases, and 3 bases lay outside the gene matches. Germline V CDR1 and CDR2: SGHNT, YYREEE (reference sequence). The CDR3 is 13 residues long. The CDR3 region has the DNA TGTGCCAGCAGACTACAGGGGGCCTACGAGCAGTACTTC. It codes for CASRLQGAYEQYF.

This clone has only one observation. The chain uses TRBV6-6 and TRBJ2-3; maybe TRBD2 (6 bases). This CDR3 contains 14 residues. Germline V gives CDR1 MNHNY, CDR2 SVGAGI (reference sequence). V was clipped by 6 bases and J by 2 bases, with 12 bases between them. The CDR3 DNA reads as TGTGCCAGCAGGTCCCGGGGGTTCACAGATACGCAGTATTTT. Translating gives CASRSRGFTDTQYF.

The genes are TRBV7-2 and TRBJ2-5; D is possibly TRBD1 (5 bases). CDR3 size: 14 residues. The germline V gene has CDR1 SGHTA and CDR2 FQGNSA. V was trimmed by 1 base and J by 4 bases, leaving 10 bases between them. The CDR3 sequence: CASSLGTRVETQYF. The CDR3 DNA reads TGTGCCAGCAGCTTAGGGACACGGGTAGAGACCCAGTACTTC.

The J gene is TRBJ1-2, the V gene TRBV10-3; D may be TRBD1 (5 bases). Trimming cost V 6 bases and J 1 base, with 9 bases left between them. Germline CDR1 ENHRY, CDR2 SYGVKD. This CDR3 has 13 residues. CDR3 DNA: TGTGCCATCAGAGACAGCGTTAACTATGGCTACACCTTC. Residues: CAIRDSVNYGYTF.

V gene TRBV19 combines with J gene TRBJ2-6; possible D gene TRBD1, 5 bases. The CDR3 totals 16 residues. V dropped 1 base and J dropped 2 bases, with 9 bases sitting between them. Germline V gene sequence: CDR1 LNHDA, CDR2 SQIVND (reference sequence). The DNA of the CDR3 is TGTGCCAGTAGTATAGGAAGCAGGGCTGGGGCCAACGTCCTGACTTTC. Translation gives CASSIGSRAGANVLTF.

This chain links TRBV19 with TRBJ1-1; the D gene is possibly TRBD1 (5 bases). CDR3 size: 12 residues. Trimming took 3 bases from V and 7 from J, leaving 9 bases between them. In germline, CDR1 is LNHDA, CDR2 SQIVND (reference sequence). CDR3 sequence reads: CASSIYGGEAFF. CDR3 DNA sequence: TGTGCCAGTAGTATTTACGGGGGTGAAGCTTTCTTT. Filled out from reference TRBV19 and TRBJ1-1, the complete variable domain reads DGGITQSPKYLFRKEGQNVTLSCEQNLNHDAMYWYRQDPGQGLRLIYYSQIVNDFQKGDIAEGYSVSREKKESFPLTVTSAQKNPTAFYLCASSIYGGEAFFGQGTRLTVV.

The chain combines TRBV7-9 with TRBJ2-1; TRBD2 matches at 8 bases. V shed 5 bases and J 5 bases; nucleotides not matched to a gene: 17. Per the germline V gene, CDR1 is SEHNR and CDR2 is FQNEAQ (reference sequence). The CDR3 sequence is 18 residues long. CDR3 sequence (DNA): TGTGCCAGCAGCCGGGGGGGCGGGGTTCCCCCCGTCAACAATGAGCAGTTCTTC. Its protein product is CASSRGGGVPPVNNEQFF.

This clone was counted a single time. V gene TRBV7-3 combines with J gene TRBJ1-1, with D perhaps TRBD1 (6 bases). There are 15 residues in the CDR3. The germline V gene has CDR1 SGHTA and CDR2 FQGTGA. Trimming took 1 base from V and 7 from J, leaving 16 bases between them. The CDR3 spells CASSLNGRGQGEAFF. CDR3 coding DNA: TGTGCCAGCAGCTTAAACGGAAGGGGACAAGGTGAAGCTTTCTTT.

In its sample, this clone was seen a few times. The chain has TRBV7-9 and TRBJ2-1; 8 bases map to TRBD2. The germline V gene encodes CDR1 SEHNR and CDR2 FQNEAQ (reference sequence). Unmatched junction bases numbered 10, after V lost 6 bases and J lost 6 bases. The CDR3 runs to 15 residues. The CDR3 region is CASSPGLVGSNEQFF. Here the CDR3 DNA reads TGTGCCAGCAGTCCGGGACTAGTCGGGTCCAATGAGCAGTTCTTC.

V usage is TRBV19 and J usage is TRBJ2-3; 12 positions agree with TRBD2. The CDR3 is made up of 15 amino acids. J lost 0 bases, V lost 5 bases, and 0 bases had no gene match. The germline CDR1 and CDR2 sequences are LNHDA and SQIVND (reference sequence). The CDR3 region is CASSGTSGSTDTQYF. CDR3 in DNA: TGTGCCAGTAGTGGGACTAGCGGGAGCACAGATACGCAGTATTTT.

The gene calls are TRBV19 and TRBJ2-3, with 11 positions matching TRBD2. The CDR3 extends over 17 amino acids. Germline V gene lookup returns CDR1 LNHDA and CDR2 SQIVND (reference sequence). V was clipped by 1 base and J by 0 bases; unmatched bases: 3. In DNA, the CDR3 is TGTGCCAGTAGTATAGTGGGGACTAGCGGCAGCACAGATACGCAGTATTTT. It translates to CASSIVGTSGSTDTQYF.

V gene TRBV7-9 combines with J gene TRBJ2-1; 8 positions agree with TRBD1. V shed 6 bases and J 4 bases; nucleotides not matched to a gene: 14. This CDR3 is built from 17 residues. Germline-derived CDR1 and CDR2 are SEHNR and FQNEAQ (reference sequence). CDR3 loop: CASSPLRAGGEYNEQFF. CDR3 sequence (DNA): TGTGCCAGCAGTCCCCTCCGGGCAGGGGGCGAATACAATGAGCAGTTCTTC.

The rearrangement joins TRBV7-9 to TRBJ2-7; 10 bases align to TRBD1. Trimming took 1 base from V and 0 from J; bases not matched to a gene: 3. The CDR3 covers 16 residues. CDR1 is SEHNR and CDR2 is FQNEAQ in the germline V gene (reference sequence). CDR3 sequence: CASSLGGQGSSYEQYF. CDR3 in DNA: TGTGCCAGCAGCTTAGGGGGACAGGGGAGCTCCTACGAGCAGTACTTC.